This is a list of T cell receptor beta chains from one sample in a study of blood T cell repertoires in COVID-19. Some clones are missing from TCRdb's copy, which holds only in-frame ones; the method was immunoSEQ multiplex PCR. This table holds 300,000 to 400,000 clones, around 86% found once. The specimen sequenced was peripheral blood. These receptors were obtained from a human donor in a cohort sampled during active COVID-19. The CDR3 runs from the conserved cysteine through the conserved F or W. D genes are given only for firm matches. For some rows the clone size is stated as once, few or many, or as a class when expanded; others skip it.

TRBD1	TRBV18	15	-	TRBJ2-2	TGTGCCAGCTCATACGGGACAGGAGTCACCGGGGAGCTGTTTTTT	CASSYGTGVTGELFF
-	TRBV6-1	17	-	TRBJ1-3	TGTGCCAGCAGTGAAGCTCCAGGGGCTAGCTCTGGAAACACCATATATTTT	CASSEAPGASSGNTIYF
TRBD1	TRBV2	16	-	TRBJ1-1	TGTGCCAGCAGTTACGGGACAGGGATAGTGCGGACTGAAGCTTTCTTT	CASSYGTGIVRTEAFF
-	TRBV5-1	18	-	TRBJ2-7	TGCGCCAGCAGCTTGAATGGGGCGGGGTCCGGAGGCTCCTACGAGCAGTACTTC	CASSLNGAGSGGSYEQYF
-	TRBV30	14	few	TRBJ1-2	TGTGCCTGGAGTCCCTTAAAGGAGGACTATGGCTACACCTTC	CAWSPLKEDYGYTF
-	TRBV5-8	14	-	TRBJ1-2	TGTGCCAGCAGCGAACAAACAGGGTACTATGGCTACACCTTC	CASSEQTGYYGYTF
TRBD2	TRBV18	14	-	TRBJ2-3	TGTGCCAGCGTAGCGGGAGGGCCCCGAGATACGCAGTATTTT	CASVAGGPRDTQYF
-	TRBV18	15	few	TRBJ1-1	TGTGCCAGCTCACGCACCAATCAGATGAACACTGAAGCTTTCTTT	CASSRTNQMNTEAFF
-	TRBV19	13	-	TRBJ1-5	TGTGCCAGTAGTATAGGTCAGAATCAGCCCCAGCATTTT	CASSIGQNQPQHF
-	TRBV3-1/TRBV3-2	13	once	TRBJ2-1	TGTGCCAGCAGCCCCCCCCAGGGGGGTAGGCAGTTCTTC	CASSPPQGGRQFF
TRBD1	TRBV5-1	13	-	TRBJ2-3	TGCGCCAGCGGGACAGGGGAAACAGATACGCAGTATTTT	CASGTGETDTQYF
-	TRBV7-9	12	few	TRBJ1-2	TGTGCCAGCAGCTTTAACAGCTATGGCTACACCTTC	CASSFNSYGYTF
-	TRBV9	15	-	TRBJ2-1	TGTGCCAGCAGCGTACGGGGTAGGTCCTACAATGAGCAGTTCTTC	CASSVRGRSYNEQFF
-	TRBV10-3	15	-	TRBJ2-3	TGTGCCATCAGTGATTCGTCAGGTATAAGTAATACGCAGTATTTT	CAISDSSGISNTQYF
TRBD2	TRBV7-3	14	-	TRBJ2-1	TGTGCCAGCAGCTTAGCGGGAGGTATGAATGAGCAGTTCTTC	CASSLAGGMNEQFF
-	TRBV7-9	12	-	TRBJ2-7	TGTGCCACTCGAGGGGGCTCCTACGAGCAGTACTTC	CATRGGSYEQYF
-	TRBV28	15	-	TRBJ2-2	TGTGCCAGCAGTTTTCTTGTCGAGGTGGCCGGGGAGCTGTTTTTT	CASSFLVEVAGELFF
TRBD2	TRBV19	15	-	TRBJ2-7	TGTGCCAGTAGTATAGGCGGGACTAGCGCCGTCGAGCAGTACTTC	CASSIGGTSAVEQYF
TRBD2	TRBV25-1	14	-	TRBJ2-7	TGTGCCAGCAGTGAAGGGACTAGCGGGAGCGAGCAGTACTTC	CASSEGTSGSEQYF
-	TRBV30	12	-	TRBJ1-2	TGTGCCTGGAGTGTGTCAGGGGATGGCTACACCTTC	CAWSVSGDGYTF